This TCR beta chain was obtained from a study of memory B cells and T cells in multiple sclerosis (dated by TCRdb to about 2018). With respect to the entire study: The study compared the TCR beta repertoires of autoproliferating peripheral T cells with those of brain lesion-infiltrating T cells in multiple sclerosis patients. Two multiple sclerosis patients, for whom either brain lesions at autopsy or brain-infiltrating cells from biopsy were available, were included in TCR sequencing.

Results the study describes overall, beyond this receptor: Because clone-set sizes differed between compartments, counts of shared clonotypes were influenced and normalization was required.

After stimulus-free culture of CFSE-labeled PBMCs, the autoproliferating (CFSEdim) and non-proliferating (CFSEhi) T cell fractions were sequenced separately. A total of about 5x10^7 CFSE-labeled PBMCs were cultured for roughly 7 days without stimulus, and replicate wells were then pooled. PBMCs were labeled with 0.5 uM CFSE and cultured in serum-free AIM-V medium without exogenous stimuli. PBMCs were obtained by Ficoll density gradient centrifugation and kept cryopreserved until use. Using a FACSAria III, live 7-AAD-negative cells were sorted, then washed with PBS and stored frozen at -80 degrees C as dry pellets. Genomic DNA was extracted, and the immunoSEQ Platform was used to amplify TCRbeta CDR3 regions from that DNA. Multiplex PCR, high-throughput sequencing and a vendor bioinformatics pipeline were combined in the immunoSEQ assay. The study's own analysis went as follows. Non-productive sequences and CDR3s shorter than 4 amino acids were excluded, and clonotype frequencies were recalculated for each sample. In immunoSEQ Analyzer 2.0, shared clonotypes were identified as those with identical CDR3 amino acid, V gene and J gene sequences. To normalize repertoire overlap, the number of shared clonotypes was divided by the product of the two clone-set sizes and multiplied by 1000 to give arbitrary units. TCRdb carries this immuneACCESS record with in-frame sequences only. Its versions omit some clonotypes, under half of them owing to an unresolved V gene in the studies checked, with the rest unexplained. D and trimming come from the DNA, and the V and J calls and clone size come from that table. This sample holds 40,000 to 50,000 clones; over 75% were observed only once. Roughly 1.1% of the sample is held by the ten biggest clonotypes.

The CDR3, cysteine through phenylalanine, is 14 amino acids long. Just CDR3 DNA is preserved here, 42 bases in frame from base 1. The germline V gene (reference sequence) provides CDR1 LNHDA and CDR2 SQIVND. For this chain, trimming is 7 bases at the V end and 6 bases at the J end, and the number of junction bases without a gene match is 9. Points on this clone: The antigen it recognizes is unknown. No much larger clone is present one base from it, and per-base qualities are unavailable.

The sequence was obtained from a human donor with multiple sclerosis. The specimen was PBMCs from blood kept in culture. The chain joins TRBV19 to TRBJ1-2; the central 9 bases match TRBD1. The CDR3 sequence is CASTPGGTGHGYTF. The DNA reads as follows: TGTGCCAGTACCCCGGGAGGGACAGGGCATGGCTACACCTTC.